This T cell receptor (beta chain) is from a study of T cell repertoires in cytomegalovirus infection. As for the study in general: Based on public TCR beta signatures, there were indications of CMV infection and of a matching HLA type. Study-level findings and limits: Cumulative frequency of public TCR beta families picked out carriers of CMV plus the relevant HLA. HLA-C-restricted CMV-specific TCR beta clonotypes were dominant in the ex vivo response.

The germline CDR1 and CDR2 sequences are SGHDT and YYEEEE. CDR3 length equals 16 residues. The trim removed 4 bases at V and 6 bases at J, leaving 8 bases unmatched. There are a few counts of this clonotype. Antigen: not known. From the reads, TCRdb called clonotypes with MiXCR, one entry per CDR3 protein. Among 200,000 to 300,000 distinct CDR3 sequences listed, approximately 8.3% were seen once. Material for sequencing was PBMCs. The chain recombines TRBV5-6 with TRBJ2-1; 12 bases match TRBD2. The source is a human donor in good health (CMV status not recorded). Some clones in this sample may be carry-over from other donors' samples. CDR3 sequence (DNA): TGTGCCAGCAGCCGGACTAGCGGGAACCTACGCAATGAGCAGTTCTTC. It specifies CASSRTSGNLRNEQFF.